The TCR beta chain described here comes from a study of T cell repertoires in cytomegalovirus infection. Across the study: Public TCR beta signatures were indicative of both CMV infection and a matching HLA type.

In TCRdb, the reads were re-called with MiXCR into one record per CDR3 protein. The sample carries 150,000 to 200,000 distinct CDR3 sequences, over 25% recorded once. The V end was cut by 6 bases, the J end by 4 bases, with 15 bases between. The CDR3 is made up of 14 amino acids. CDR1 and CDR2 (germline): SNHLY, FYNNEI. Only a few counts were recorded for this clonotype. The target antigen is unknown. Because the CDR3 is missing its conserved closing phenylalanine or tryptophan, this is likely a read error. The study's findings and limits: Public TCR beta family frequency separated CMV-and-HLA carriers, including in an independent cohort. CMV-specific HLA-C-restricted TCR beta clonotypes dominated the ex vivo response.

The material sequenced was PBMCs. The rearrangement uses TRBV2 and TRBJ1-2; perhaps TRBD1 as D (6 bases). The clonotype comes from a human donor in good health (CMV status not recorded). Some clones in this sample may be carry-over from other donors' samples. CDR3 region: CASRFDRTFYGYTS. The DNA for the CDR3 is TGTGCCAGCAGATTTGACAGGACCTTCTATGGCTACACCTCC.